Reported below is one T cell receptor beta chain. The clone's antigen remains unknown. Base quality data are lacking; no much larger clone is found one base away. The cysteine opens and the phenylalanine closes a CDR3 of 14 amino acids. Only the CDR3 portion is preserved as DNA: 42 bases, with reading frame beginning at the first base. According to the germline V gene, CDR1 reads SGHDT and CDR2 reads YYEEEE. V gives up 2 bases and J gives up 0 bases, and the segment between their germline ends measures 6 bases. This sample was included in a study of Ad26.COV2.S vaccination and SARS-CoV-2 variants (dated by TCRdb to about 2021). Regarding the study in general: Donors in the vaccine arm were drawn from COV1001, a phase I-IIa trial of Ad26.COV2.S in healthy adults that was multicentre, randomized, double-blind and placebo-controlled. Ad26.COV2.S was administered intramuscularly at a dose of 5x10^10 or 1x10^11 viral particles, either as one shot or as two shots given 56 days apart. Blinding of investigators to trial group allocation was maintained during experiments and outcome assessment. The TCR-sequenced set comprised about 32 samples: roughly 19 Ad26.COV2.S vaccine recipients, 5 placebo recipients and 8 SARS-CoV-2 convalescent individuals. Trial participants were randomized into five groups of five, in which low-dose or high-dose Ad26.COV2.S was given once or twice, or placebo was given on both occasions. The specificity and breadth of SARS-CoV-2-reactive T cell receptors after Ad26.COV2.S vaccination were assessed by TCRbeta repertoire sequencing. Broad study findings and their caveats: The authors noted that total T cell responses may have been underestimated by the TCR breadth and depth analyses. Ad26.COV2.S recipients had higher spike-specific TCR breadth than placebo recipients (P = 0.0014). After vaccination, substantial breadth of spike-specific CD8+ and CD4+ T cell responses was reported. Vaccine and placebo recipients had comparable non-spike TCR breadth, which fits with the vaccine containing only spike. The study lacked the statistical power to compare responses across vaccine doses or regimens.

This sample's treatment or condition label indicates: around 19 received Ad26.COV2.S at low or high dose, single or two shots; five or six received placebo; per-sample allocation not given. Repertoires of vaccine and placebo recipients were sequenced from samples taken on day 63 after the first injection. In Cohort 1b, about two dozen adults aged 18-55 years were enrolled at a single site in Boston, USA, between 29 July and 7 August 2020. Ad26.COV2.S was a replication-incompetent adenovirus type 26 vector that expressed a prefusion-stabilized SARS-CoV-2 spike protein derived from the original Wuhan strain. The immunoSEQ Assay was used to sequence TCRbeta CDR3 regions. After extraction, genomic DNA underwent amplification by bias-controlled multiplex PCR, followed by high-throughput sequencing. In the source study's methods: To quantify the absolute abundance of every unique TCRbeta CDR3 region, sequences were collapsed and filtered. T cell fraction was estimated by normalizing TCRbeta template counts to usable DNA, with usable DNA measured through amplification of reference genes found in all nucleated cells. Repertoire TCRs were annotated as SARS-CoV-2-specific when V gene, CDR3 amino acid sequence and J gene were exactly matched to a known reactive TCR set. The reference SARS-CoV-2 TCR set was obtained from MIRA and was filtered for enrichment in COVID-19-positive ImmuneCODE repertoires, whereby public or cross-reactive TCRs were removed. Using the MIRA antigens, annotated TCRs were further analysed by specific ORF or by position within an ORF. Breadth was defined as the number of annotated unique rearrangements divided by the total number of unique productive rearrangements, and depth was defined as the summed frequency of the annotated unique rearrangements. Group comparisons of TCR breadth used two-sided Wilcoxon rank-sum tests. TCRdb carries this immuneACCESS record with in-frame sequences only. Its versions omit some clonotypes, under half of them owing to an unresolved V gene in the studies checked, with the rest unexplained. V and J calls and clone size come straight from that table; D and trimming were deduced from the DNA. In all, the sample holds 250,000 to 300,000 clones, and approximately 87% of those were seen once. The ten largest clonotypes hold about 3.1% of the sample.

This sequence originates from a person aged 18-60 years who received the Ad26.COV2.S COVID-19 vaccine or a placebo. The source was peripheral blood, collected in a trial of Ad26.COV2.S vaccine versus placebo. The rearrangement joined TRBV5-6 to TRBJ1-3, with the D gene uncertain. The CDR3 here reads CASSFGSSGNTIYF. The DNA is TGTGCCAGCAGCTTTGGCAGCTCTGGAAACACCATATATTTT. This CDR3, with the reference TRBV5-6 and TRBJ1-3 proteins standing in past its ends, gives the full variable domain DAGVTQSPTHLIKTRGQQVTLRCSPKSGHDTVSWYQQALGQGPQFIFQYYEEEERQRGNFPDRFSGHQFPNYSSELNVNALLLGDSALYLCASSFGSSGNTIYFGEGSWLTVV.